This record covers a single TCR beta chain. Its antigen is unknown. This clone may be a read error of a much larger clone one base away. Germline CDR1 and CDR2: SGHRS and YFSETQ. The CDR3 sequence is 13 residues long. Each donor gave approximately 9.7 milliliters of peripheral blood. Next came a second PCR, run for about 7 to 11 cycles, which used a sample-barcoded 5' primer along with a J-beta primer mix. TCRdb re-analysed the 5' RACE reads in MiXCR, keeping a single row per CDR3 protein. Here the sample spans 1.2 million to 1.5 million distinct CDR3 sequences, roughly 40% being singletons. This sample stems from a study of blood T cells in healthy people across ages. Whole-study findings and limits: The lack of PBMC sorting stopped any conclusive naive versus antigen-experienced comparison. Estimates of diversity drawn from one million T cells were considered underestimates. Long-lived donors had more naive CD4+ cells and higher diversity than aged donors.

This chain links TRBV5-1 with TRBJ1-2, with D tentatively TRBD1 (5 bases). Sequenced input: blood. The clonotype was recovered from a woman in her late teens or twenties in good health. The CDR3 loop reads CSSSSEGMDGYTF. CDR3 nucleotides: TGCTCCAGCAGCTCCGAGGGGATGGATGGCTACACCTTC.